This TCR beta chain was identified during a study of shared clonotypes between healthy human individuals. Per germline, CDR1 LGHNA and CDR2 YNFKEQ. The CDR3 covers 15 residues. The germline V and J ends were trimmed by 0 bases and 2 bases, with 8 bases remaining between them. The team ran DNA from unsorted PBMCs on ten immunoSEQ deep assay plates for sequencing. Profiled with immunoSEQ multiplex PCR; TCRdb holds only in-frame clones, not every one. The table lists around 480,000 clones, 75% to 80% of them singletons. Caucasian adults residing in Nashville, Tennessee made up all the donors. Genomic DNA for unsorted samples, which was extracted with the QIAamp DNA Blood Mini kit, came from 85 million to 90 million PBMCs.

The receptor was isolated from a woman aged 35 to 49 in good health. Some clones in this sample may be carry-over from other donors' samples. The chain carries TRBV4-2 and TRBJ1-3; D gene unclear. The material sequenced was PBMCs. The DNA for the CDR3 is TGTGCCAGCAGCCAAGATGGGGTTCCTGGAAACACCATATATTTT. Protein product: CASSQDGVPGNTIYF.